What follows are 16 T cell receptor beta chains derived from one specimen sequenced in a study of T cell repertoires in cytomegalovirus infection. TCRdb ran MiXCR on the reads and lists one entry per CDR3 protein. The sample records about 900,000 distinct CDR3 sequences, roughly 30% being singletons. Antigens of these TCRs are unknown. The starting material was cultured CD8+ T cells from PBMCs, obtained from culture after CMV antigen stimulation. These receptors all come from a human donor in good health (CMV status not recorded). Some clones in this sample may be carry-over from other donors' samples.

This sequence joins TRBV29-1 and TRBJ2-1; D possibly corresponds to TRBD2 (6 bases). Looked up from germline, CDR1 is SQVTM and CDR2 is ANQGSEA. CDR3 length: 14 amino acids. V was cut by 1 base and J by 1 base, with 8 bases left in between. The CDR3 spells CSVEGRGSYNEQFF. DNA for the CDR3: TGCAGCGTTGAAGGGCGGGGTTCCTACAATGAGCAGTTCTTC.

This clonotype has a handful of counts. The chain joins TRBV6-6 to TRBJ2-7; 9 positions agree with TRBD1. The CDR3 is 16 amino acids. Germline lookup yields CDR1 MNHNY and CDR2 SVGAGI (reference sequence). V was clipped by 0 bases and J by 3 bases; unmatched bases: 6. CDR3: CASSYSSQGAFYEQYF. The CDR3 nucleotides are TGTGCCAGCAGTTACTCTTCACAGGGGGCATTCTACGAGCAGTACTTC.

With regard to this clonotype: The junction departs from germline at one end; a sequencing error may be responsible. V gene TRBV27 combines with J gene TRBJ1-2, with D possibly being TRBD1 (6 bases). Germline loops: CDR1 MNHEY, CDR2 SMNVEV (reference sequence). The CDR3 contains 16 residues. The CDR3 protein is CASSLRQGRGIDGYTF. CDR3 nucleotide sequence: TGTGCCAGTAGTTTAAGGCAGGGCAGGGGAATAGATGGCTACACCTTC.

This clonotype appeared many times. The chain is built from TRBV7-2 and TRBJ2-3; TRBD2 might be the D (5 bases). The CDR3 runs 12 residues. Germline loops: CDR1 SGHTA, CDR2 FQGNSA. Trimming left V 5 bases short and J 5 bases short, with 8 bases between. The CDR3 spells CASSERVDTQYF. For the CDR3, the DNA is TGTGCCAGCAGCGAGAGGGTAGATACGCAGTATTTT.

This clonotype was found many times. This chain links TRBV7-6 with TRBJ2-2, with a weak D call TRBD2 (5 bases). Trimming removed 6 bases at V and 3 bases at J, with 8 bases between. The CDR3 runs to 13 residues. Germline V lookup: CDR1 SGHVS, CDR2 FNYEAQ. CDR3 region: CASRPADTGELFF. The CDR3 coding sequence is TGTGCCAGCAGACCAGCGGACACCGGGGAGCTGTTTTTT.

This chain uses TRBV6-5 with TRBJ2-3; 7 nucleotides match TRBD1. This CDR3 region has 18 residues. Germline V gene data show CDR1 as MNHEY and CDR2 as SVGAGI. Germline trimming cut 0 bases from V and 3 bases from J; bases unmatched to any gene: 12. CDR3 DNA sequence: TGTGCCAGCAGTTACTCGAGACTGACAGGGAGTAGGACAGATACGCAGTATTTT. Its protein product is CASSYSRLTGSRTDTQYF.

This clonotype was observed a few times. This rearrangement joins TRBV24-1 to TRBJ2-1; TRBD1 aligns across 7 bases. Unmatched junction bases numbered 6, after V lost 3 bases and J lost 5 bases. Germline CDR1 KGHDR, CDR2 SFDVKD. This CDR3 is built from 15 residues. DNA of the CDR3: TGTGCCACCAGTGATGACAGGGTTTGGGACAATGAGCAGTTCTTC. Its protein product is CATSDDRVWDNEQFF.

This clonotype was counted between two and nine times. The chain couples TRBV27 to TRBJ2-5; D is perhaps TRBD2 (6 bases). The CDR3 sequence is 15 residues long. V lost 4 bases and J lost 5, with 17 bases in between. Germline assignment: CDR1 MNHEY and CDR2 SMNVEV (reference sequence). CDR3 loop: CASSYWGDPSETQYF. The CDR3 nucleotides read TGTGCCAGCAGTTATTGGGGGGACCCCTCCGAGACCCAGTACTTC.

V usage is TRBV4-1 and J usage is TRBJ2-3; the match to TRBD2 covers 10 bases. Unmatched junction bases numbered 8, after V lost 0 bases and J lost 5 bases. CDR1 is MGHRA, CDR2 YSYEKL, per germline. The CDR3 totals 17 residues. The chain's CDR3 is CASSQDQVAGGQDTQYF. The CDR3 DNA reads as TGCGCCAGCAGCCAAGATCAGGTAGCGGGGGGCCAAGATACGCAGTATTTT.

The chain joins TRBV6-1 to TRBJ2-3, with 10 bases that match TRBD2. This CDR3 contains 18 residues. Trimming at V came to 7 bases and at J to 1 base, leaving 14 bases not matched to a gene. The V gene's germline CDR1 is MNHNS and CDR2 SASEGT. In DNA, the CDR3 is TGTGCCAGCAATAGTGAACTAGCGGGGAACCCTCGCACAGATACGCAGTATTTT. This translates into CASNSELAGNPRTDTQYF.

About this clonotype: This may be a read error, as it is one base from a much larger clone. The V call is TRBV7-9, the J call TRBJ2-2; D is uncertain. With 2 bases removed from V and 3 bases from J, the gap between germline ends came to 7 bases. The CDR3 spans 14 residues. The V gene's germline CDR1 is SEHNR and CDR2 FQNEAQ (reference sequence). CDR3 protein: CASSLRKDTGELFF. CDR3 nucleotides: TGTGCCAGCAGCTTAAGGAAGGACACCGGGGAGCTGTTTTTT.

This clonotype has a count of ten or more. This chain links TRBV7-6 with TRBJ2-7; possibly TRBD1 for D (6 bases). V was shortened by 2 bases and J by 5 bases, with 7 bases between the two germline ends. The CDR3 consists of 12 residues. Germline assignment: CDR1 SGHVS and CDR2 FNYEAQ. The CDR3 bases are TGTGCCAGCAGCTTATCAGGGGACGAGCAGTACTTC. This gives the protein CASSLSGDEQYF.

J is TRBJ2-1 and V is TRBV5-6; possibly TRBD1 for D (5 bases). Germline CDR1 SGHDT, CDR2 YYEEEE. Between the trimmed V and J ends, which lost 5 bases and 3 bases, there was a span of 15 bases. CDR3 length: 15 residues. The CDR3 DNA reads TGTGCCAGCAGATTAAGAAGACAGAGCTACAATGAGCAGTTCTTC. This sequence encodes CASRLRRQSYNEQFF.

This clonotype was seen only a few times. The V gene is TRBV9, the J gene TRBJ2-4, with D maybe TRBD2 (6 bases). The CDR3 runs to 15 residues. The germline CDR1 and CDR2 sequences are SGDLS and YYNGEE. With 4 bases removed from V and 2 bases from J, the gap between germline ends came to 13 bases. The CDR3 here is CASSPRGGTKNIQYF. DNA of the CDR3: TGTGCCAGCAGCCCCCGAGGAGGGACCAAAAACATTCAGTACTTC.

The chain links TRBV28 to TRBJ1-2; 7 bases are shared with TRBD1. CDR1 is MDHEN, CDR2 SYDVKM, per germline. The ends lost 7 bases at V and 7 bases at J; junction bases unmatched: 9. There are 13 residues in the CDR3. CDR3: CASIGGPRGGYTF. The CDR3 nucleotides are TGTGCCAGCATAGGGGGCCCTCGGGGTGGCTACACCTTC.

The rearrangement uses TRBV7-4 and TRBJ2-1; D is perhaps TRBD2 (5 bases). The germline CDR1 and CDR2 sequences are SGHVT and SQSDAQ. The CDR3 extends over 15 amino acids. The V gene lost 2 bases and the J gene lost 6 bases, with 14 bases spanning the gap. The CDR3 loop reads CASSLFPVRGNEQFF. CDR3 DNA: TGTGCCAGCAGCTTATTCCCCGTCCGGGGCAATGAGCAGTTCTTC.